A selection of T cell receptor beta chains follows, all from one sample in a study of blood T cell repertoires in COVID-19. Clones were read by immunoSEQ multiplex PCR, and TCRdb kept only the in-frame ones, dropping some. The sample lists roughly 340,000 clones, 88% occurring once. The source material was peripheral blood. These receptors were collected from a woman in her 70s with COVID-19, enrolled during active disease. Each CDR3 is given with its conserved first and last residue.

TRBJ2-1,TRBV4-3,CASSQVKLAGGYNEQFF
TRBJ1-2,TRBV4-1,CASSQEGGWGYTF
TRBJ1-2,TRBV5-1,CASSLFQGLDGYTF
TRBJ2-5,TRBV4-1,CASSQDGGPLETQYF
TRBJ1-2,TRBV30,CALGNRGLNYGYTF
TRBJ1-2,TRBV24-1,CATSRGSFYGYTF
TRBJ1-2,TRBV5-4,CASSPGQIYGYTF
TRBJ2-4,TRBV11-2,CASSAGLAKNIQYF
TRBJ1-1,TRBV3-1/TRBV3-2,CASSQDGDAGDTEAFF
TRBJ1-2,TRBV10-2,CASSDRQGDGYTF
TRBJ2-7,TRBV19,CASSIVGQGVHEQYF
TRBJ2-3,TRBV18,CASSPNRNTDTQYF
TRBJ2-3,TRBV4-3,CASSQQDRGPTDTQYF
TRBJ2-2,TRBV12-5,CASGLRLAGGPWELFF
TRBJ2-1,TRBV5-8,CASVFPVSSYNEQFF
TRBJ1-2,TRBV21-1,CASQPKGAGPYFYGYTF